Presented here are 12 T cell receptor beta chains from one specimen sequenced in a study of blood T cell repertoires in COVID-19. Sequencing used immunoSEQ multiplex PCR; TCRdb keeps in-frame clones, though not all of them. The repertoire holds about 300,000 clones, with about 88% as singletons. Sequencing was carried out using peripheral blood. The receptors here all came from a human donor with COVID-19, enrolled during active disease. The donor label of this sample is uncertain.

The rearrangement uses TRBV13 and TRBJ1-2, with D unresolved. This CDR3 is 14 amino acids long. The V and J ends lost 4 bases and 2 bases respectively, with 11 bases between them. Germline loops: CDR1 PRHDT, CDR2 FYEKMQ (reference sequence). This CDR3 reads CASSSPYENYGYTF. The CDR3 DNA reads as TGTGCCAGCAGCTCCCCGTACGAGAACTATGGCTACACCTTC.

The count of this clone is one. The J gene is TRBJ2-7, the V gene TRBV18; D perhaps matches TRBD1 (6 bases). This CDR3 region has 12 residues. V lost 6 bases and J 3 bases, leaving 9 bases between the germline ends. The germline V gene has CDR1 KGHSH and CDR2 LQKENI. CDR3: CASSRDNYEQYF. Written as DNA, the CDR3 is TGTGCCAGCTCCCGGGACAACTACGAGCAGTACTTC. Drawing the rest from reference TRBV18 and TRBJ2-7, the complete variable domain is NAGVMQNPRHLVRRRGQEARLRCSPMKGHSHVYWYRQLPEEGLKFMVYLQKENIIDESGMPKERFSAEFPKEGPSILRIQQVVRGDSAAYFCASSRDNYEQYFGPGTRLTVT.

The V call is TRBV2, the J call TRBJ1-1, with D hard to call. Germline V CDR1 and CDR2: SNHLY, FYNNEI. V lost 7 bases and J 7 bases, leaving 13 bases between the germline ends. This CDR3 has 12 amino acids. For the CDR3, the DNA is TGTGCCAGCATTTTCCGCGAGAGTGAAGCTTTCTTT. It encodes CASIFRESEAFF.

The genes are TRBV19 and TRBJ2-1; 7 positions match TRBD1. Germline V lookup: CDR1 LNHDA, CDR2 SQIVND (reference sequence). Germline trimming cut 6 bases from V and 12 bases from J; bases unmatched to any gene: 5. CDR3 length: 11 amino acids. The CDR3 region has the DNA TGTGCCAGTAGGACAGGGATTGGGCAGTTCTTC. Amino acids: CASRTGIGQFF.

This chain joins TRBV5-1 and TRBJ2-7; D is undetermined. Trimming left V 4 bases short and J 6 bases short, with 11 bases between. CDR1 and CDR2 (germline): SGHRS, YFSETQ. The CDR3 has 12 residues. The CDR3 DNA sequence: TGCGCCAGCAGCCAGAGCGCTCTCGAGCAGTACTTC. Protein product: CASSQSALEQYF. Full variable domain (rest looked up from reference TRBV5-1 and TRBJ2-7): KAGVTQTPRYLIKTRGQQVTLSCSPISGHRSVSWYQQTPGQGLQFLFEYFSETQRNKGNFPGRFSGRQFSNSRSEMNVSTLELGDSALYLCASSQSALEQYFGPGTRLTVT.

The chain employs TRBV6-6 and TRBJ1-2; 7 bases match TRBD1. Germline CDR1 MNHNY, CDR2 SVGAGI (reference sequence). CDR3 length equals 14 residues. Trimming removed 5 bases from V and 9 bases from J; junction bases left unmatched: 12. The CDR3 reads CASSRGGTFRSYTF. CDR3 nucleotide sequence: TGTGCCAGCAGTAGAGGGGGCACCTTCAGGAGCTACACCTTC.

This chain links TRBV5-1 with TRBJ2-1, with 13 bases matching TRBD2. Germline V lookup: CDR1 SGHRS, CDR2 YFSETQ. The CDR3 has 17 amino acids. After removal of 3 bases from V and 8 bases from J, the junction contained 11 bases not matched to a gene. The CDR3 spells CASSSGLAGPFGDEQFF. The DNA of the CDR3 is TGCGCCAGCAGCTCGGGACTAGCGGGACCGTTCGGCGATGAGCAGTTCTTC. The complete variable domain, with remaining parts taken from reference TRBV5-1 and TRBJ2-1, reads KAGVTQTPRYLIKTRGQQVTLSCSPISGHRSVSWYQQTPGQGLQFLFEYFSETQRNKGNFPGRFSGRQFSNSRSEMNVSTLELGDSALYLCASSSGLAGPFGDEQFFGPGTRLTVL.

The chain recombines TRBV30 with TRBJ1-1, with D maybe TRBD1 (5 bases). Germline loops: CDR1 GTSNPN, CDR2 SVGIG (reference sequence). V was clipped by 1 base and J by 7 bases, with 7 bases between them. This CDR3 has 11 residues. CDR3 sequence reads: CAWSDTGEAFF. The CDR3 DNA reads as TGTGCCTGGAGTGACACAGGTGAAGCTTTCTTT.

The chain uses TRBV29-1 and TRBJ1-3; D is undetermined. Trimming took 3 bases from V and 1 from J, leaving 10 bases between them. Germline V lookup: CDR1 SQVTM, CDR2 ANQGSEA. The CDR3 is made up of 14 amino acids. The CDR3, as DNA: TGCAGCGTTGAGTTTGCCAGGTCTGGAAACACCATATATTTT. Its protein product is CSVEFARSGNTIYF.

The chain couples TRBV5-5 to TRBJ1-5; no firm D call. V was shortened by 3 bases and J by 2 bases, with 9 bases between the two germline ends. CDR3 size: 14 residues. The V gene's germline CDR1 is SGHKS and CDR2 YYEKEE (reference sequence). CDR3 in amino acids: CASSSDLRNQPQHF. CDR3 bases: TGTGCCAGCAGCTCGGACTTACGCAATCAGCCCCAGCATTTT. The whole variable domain, filled in from reference TRBV5-5 and TRBJ1-5, reads DAGVTQSPTHLIKTRGQQVTLRCSPISGHKSVSWYQQVLGQGPQFIFQYYEKEERGRGNFPDRFSARQFPNYSSELNVNALLLGDSALYLCASSSDLRNQPQHFGDGTRLSIL.

The genes are TRBV19 and TRBJ2-5, with D perhaps TRBD1 (6 bases). Germline assignment: CDR1 LNHDA and CDR2 SQIVND (reference sequence). Trimming shortened V by 10 bases and J by 5 bases, and 14 bases separated the two germline ends. This CDR3 contains 12 residues. The CDR3 DNA sequence: TGTGCCACAGGACAGTCCTGGGAGACCCAGTACTTC. Its translation: CATGQSWETQYF.

V gene TRBV28 combines with J gene TRBJ1-2; D is ambiguous. The CDR3 has 15 residues. CDR1 and CDR2 (germline): MDHEN, SYDVKM. Trimming took off 5 bases at V and 2 bases at J, with 15 bases between the two ends. This chain's CDR3 is CASSAWALLNYGYTF. As DNA, the CDR3 is TGTGCCAGCAGTGCCTGGGCCCTTCTCAACTATGGCTACACCTTC.